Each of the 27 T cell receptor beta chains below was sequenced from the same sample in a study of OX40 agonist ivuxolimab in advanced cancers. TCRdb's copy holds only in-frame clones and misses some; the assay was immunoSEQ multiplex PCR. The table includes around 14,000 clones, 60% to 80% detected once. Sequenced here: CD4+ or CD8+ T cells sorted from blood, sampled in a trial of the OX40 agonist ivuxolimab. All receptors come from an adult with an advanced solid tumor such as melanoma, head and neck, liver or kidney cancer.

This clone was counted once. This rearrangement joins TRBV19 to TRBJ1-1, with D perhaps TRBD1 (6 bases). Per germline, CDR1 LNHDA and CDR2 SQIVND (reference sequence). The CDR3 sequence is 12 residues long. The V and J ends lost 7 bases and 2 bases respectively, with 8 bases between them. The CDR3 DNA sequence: TGTGCCAGTAAACAGGGTAACACTGAAGCTTTCTTT. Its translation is CASKQGNTEAFF. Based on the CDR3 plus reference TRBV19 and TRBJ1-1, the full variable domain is DGGITQSPKYLFRKEGQNVTLSCEQNLNHDAMYWYRQDPGQGLRLIYYSQIVNDFQKGDIAEGYSVSREKKESFPLTVTSAQKNPTAFYLCASKQGNTEAFFGQGTRLTVV.

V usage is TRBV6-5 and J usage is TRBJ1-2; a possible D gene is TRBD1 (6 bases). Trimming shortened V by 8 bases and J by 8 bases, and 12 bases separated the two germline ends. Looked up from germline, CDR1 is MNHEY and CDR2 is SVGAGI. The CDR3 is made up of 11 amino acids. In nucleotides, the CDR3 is TGTGCCAGCGGGGACACCCTGGGCTACACCTTC. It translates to CASGDTLGYTF.

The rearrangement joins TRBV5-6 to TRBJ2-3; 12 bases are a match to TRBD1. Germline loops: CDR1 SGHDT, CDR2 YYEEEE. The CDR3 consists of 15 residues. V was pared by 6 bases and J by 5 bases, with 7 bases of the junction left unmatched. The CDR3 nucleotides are TGTGCCAGCAAACAGGGACAGGGGGCAGTAGATACGCAGTATTTT. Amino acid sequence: CASKQGQGAVDTQYF.

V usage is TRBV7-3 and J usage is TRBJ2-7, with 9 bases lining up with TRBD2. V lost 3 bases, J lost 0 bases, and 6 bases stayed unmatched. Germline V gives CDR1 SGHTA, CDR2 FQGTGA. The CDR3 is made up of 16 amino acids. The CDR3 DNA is TGTGCCAGCAGCTTTAGGGCGGGAGGGCTCTCCTACGAGCAGTACTTC. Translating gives CASSFRAGGLSYEQYF. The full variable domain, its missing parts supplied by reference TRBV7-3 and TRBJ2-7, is GAGVSQTPSNKVTEKGKYVELRCDPISGHTALYWYRQSLGQGPEFLIYFQGTGAADDSGLPNDRFFAVRPEGSVSTLKIQRTERGDSAVYLCASSFRAGGLSYEQYFGPGTRLTVT.

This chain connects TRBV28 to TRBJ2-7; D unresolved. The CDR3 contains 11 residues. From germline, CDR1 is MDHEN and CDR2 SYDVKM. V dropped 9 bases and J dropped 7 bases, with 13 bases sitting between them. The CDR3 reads CASLLDKEQYF. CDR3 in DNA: TGTGCCAGTCTCCTCGATAAAGAGCAGTACTTC.

This chain's CDR3 is CASRTGTDYGYTF. Here the CDR3 DNA reads TGTGCCAGCAGGACCGGGACGGACTATGGCTACACCTTC. The chain is built from TRBV5-4 and TRBJ1-2; maybe TRBD1 (5 bases). CDR3 length: 13 amino acids. Germline CDR1 SGHNT, CDR2 YYREEE (reference sequence). The germline V and J ends were trimmed by 5 bases and 3 bases, with 11 bases remaining between them. The full variable domain, completed using reference TRBV5-4 and TRBJ1-2, is ETGVTQSPTHLIKTRGQQVTLRCSSQSGHNTVSWYQQALGQGPQFIFQYYREEENGRGNFPPRFSGLQFPNYSSELNVNALELDDSALYLCASRTGTDYGYTFGSGTRLTVV.

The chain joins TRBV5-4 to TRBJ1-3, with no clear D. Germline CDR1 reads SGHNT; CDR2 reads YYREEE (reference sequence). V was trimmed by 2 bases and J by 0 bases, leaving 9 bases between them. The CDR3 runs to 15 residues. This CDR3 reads CASSFGPVSGNTIYF. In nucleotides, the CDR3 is TGTGCCAGCAGCTTTGGACCGGTCTCTGGAAACACCATATATTTT.

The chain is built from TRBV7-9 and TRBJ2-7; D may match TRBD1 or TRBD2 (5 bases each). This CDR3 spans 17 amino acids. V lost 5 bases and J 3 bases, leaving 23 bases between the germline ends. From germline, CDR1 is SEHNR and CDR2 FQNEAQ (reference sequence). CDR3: CASSPSGKKGPIYEQYF. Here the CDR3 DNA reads TGTGCCAGCAGCCCGAGCGGCAAGAAGGGACCTATCTACGAGCAGTACTTC. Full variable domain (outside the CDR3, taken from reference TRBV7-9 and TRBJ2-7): DTGVSQNPRHKITKRGQNVTFRCDPISEHNRLYWYRQTLGQGPEFLTYFQNEAQLEKSRLLSDRFSAERPKGSFSTLEIQRTEQGDSAMYLCASSPSGKKGPIYEQYFGPGTRLTVT.

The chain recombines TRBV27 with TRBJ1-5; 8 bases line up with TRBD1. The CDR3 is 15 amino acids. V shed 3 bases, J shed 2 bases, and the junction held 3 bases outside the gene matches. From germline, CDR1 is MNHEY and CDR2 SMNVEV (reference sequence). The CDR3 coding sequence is TGTGCCAGCAGTTTCGGGACAGGAGGCAATCAGCCCCAGCATTTT. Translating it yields CASSFGTGGNQPQHF.

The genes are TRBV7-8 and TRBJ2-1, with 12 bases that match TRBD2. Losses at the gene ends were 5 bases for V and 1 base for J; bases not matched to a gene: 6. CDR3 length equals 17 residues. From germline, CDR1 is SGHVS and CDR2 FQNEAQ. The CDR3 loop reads CASSGLAGRRSYNEQFF. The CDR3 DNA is TGTGCCAGCAGCGGACTAGCGGGAAGAAGGTCCTACAATGAGCAGTTCTTC.

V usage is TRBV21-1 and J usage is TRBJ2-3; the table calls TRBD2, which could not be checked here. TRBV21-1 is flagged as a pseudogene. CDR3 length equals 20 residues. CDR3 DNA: TGTGCCAGCAGCACTTACCCCGGACTAGCGGGAGGGCCCGGCACAGATACGCAGTATTTT. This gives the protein CASSTYPGLAGGPGTDTQYF.

For the CDR3, the DNA is TGTGCCAGCAGTCCTAGGACAGGGGGCAATGAGCAGTTCTTC. It is translated as CASSPRTGGNEQFF. The J gene is TRBJ2-1, the V gene TRBV28; TRBD1 agrees at 10 bases. Germline CDR1 is MDHEN and CDR2 is SYDVKM. V was pared by 5 bases and J by 6 bases, with 4 bases of the junction left unmatched. CDR3 length: 14 amino acids.

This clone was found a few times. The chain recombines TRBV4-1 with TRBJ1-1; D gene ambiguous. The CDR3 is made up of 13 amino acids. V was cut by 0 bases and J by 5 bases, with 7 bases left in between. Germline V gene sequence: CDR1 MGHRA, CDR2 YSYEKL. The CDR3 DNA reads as TGCGCCAGCAGCCAAGAAAGTCGAACTGAAGCTTTCTTT. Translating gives CASSQESRTEAFF.

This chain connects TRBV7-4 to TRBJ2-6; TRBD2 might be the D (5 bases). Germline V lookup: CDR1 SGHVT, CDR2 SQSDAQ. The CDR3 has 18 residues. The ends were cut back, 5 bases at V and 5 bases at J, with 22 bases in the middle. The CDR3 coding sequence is TGTGCCAGCAGCCGGGCGGGCAGCTCACAAAGTCGGGCCAACGTCCTGACTTTC. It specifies CASSRAGSSQSRANVLTF.

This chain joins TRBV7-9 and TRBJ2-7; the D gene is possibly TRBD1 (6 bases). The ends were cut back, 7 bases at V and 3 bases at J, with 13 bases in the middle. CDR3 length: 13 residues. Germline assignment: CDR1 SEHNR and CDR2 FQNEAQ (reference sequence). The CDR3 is CASNNGQRYEQYF. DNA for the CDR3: TGTGCCAGCAACAACGGACAGCGCTACGAGCAGTACTTC.

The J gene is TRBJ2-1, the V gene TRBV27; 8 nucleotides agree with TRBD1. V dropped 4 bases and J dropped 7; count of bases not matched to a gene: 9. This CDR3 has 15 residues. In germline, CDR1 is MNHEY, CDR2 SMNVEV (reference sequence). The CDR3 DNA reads TGTGCCAGCAGTTCAAGACAGGGGAGAGGTAATGAGCAGTTCTTC. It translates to CASSSRQGRGNEQFF.

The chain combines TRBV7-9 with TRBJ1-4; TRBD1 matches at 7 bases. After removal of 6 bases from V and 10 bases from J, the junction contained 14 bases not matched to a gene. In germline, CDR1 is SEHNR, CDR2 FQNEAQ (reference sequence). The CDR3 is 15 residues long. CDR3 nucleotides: TGTGCCAGCAGTACGCAGGACAGGAGCGGCGCAAAACTGTTTTTT. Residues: CASSTQDRSGAKLFF.

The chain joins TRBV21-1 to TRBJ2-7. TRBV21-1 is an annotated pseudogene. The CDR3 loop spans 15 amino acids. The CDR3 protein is CASSKYSGRNYEQYF. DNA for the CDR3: TGTGCCAGCAGCAAATATTCGGGACGGAACTACGAGCAGTACTTC.

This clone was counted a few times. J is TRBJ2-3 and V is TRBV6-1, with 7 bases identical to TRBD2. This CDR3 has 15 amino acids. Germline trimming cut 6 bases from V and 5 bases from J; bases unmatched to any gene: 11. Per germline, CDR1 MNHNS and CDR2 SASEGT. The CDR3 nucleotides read TGTGCCAGCAGCTCGGGGGTGGTAGCGGGAGATACGCAGTATTTT. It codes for CASSSGVVAGDTQYF.

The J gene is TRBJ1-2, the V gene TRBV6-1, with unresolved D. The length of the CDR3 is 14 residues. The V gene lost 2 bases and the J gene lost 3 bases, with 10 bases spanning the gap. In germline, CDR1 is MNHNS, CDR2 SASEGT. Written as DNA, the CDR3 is TGTGCCAGCAGTGAACAGGTCGGGGACTATGGCTACACCTTC. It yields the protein CASSEQVGDYGYTF.

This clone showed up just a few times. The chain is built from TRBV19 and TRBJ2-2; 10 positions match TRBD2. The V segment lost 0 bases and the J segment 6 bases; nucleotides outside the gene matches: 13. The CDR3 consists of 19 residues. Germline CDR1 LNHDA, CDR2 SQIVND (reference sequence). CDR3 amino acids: CASSIDPPGLAIYSGELFF. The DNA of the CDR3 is TGTGCCAGTAGTATAGACCCCCCGGGACTAGCGATTTATTCCGGGGAGCTGTTTTTT.

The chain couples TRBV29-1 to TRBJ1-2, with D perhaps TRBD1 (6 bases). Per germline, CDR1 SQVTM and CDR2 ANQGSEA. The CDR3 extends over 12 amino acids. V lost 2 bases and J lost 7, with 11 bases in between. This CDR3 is CSVESGEFGYTF. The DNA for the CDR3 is TGCAGCGTTGAATCAGGGGAGTTTGGCTACACCTTC.

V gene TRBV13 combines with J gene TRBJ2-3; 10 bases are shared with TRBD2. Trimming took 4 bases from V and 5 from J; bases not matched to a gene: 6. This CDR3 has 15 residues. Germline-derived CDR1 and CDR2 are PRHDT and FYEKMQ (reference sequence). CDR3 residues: CASSSSGRGLDTQYF. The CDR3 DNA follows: TGTGCCAGCAGCTCCAGCGGGAGGGGGTTAGATACGCAGTATTTT.

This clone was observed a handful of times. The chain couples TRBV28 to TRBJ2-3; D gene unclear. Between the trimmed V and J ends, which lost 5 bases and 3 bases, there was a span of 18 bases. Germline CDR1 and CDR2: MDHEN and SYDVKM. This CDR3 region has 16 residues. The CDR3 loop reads CASSGPIPGLTDTQYF. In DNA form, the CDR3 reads TGTGCCAGCAGTGGACCAATCCCCGGGTTGACAGATACGCAGTATTTT. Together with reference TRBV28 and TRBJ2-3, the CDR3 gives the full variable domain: DVKVTQSSRYLVKRTGEKVFLECVQDMDHENMFWYRQDPGLGLRLIYFSYDVKMKEKGDIPEGYSVSREKKERFSLILESASTNQTSMYLCASSGPIPGLTDTQYFGPGTRLTVL.

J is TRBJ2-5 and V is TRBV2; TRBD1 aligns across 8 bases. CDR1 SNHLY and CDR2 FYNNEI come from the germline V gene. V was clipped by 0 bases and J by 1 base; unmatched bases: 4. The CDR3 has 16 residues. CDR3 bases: TGTGCCAGCAGTGAAGCTGCGACAGGGGTCCAAGAGACCCAGTACTTC. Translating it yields CASSEAATGVQETQYF.

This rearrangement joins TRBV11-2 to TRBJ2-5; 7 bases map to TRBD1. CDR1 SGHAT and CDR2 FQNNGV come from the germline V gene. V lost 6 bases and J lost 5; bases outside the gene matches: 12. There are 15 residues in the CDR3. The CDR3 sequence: CASSSETGTGETQYF. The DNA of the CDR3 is TGTGCCAGCAGTTCAGAGACAGGGACCGGGGAGACCCAGTACTTC.

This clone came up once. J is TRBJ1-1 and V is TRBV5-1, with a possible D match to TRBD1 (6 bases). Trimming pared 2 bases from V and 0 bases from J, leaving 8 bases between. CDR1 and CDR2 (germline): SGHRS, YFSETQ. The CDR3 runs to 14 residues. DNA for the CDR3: TGCGCCAGCAGCTTCAGGGACATGAACACTGAAGCTTTCTTT. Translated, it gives CASSFRDMNTEAFF.